These 8 T cell receptor beta chains were sequenced from one sample in a study of glioma-infiltrating T cells after dendritic cell vaccination. Using immunoSEQ multiplex PCR, the repertoire was profiled, and TCRdb retains in-frame clones only, with some absent. The sample gives more than 45,000 clones, roughly four fifths of which show up once; more than 15% is in the top ten. Described time point: after dendritic cell vaccination, including at tumor progression/relapse. The sample here was blood, taken after dendritic cell vaccination. These receptor sequences come from a human donor with glioblastoma.

The chain couples TRBV5-1 to TRBJ2-7; no firm D call. Germline lookup yields CDR1 SGHRS and CDR2 YFSETQ. There are 13 residues in the CDR3. V lost 4 bases and J 3 bases, leaving 11 bases between the germline ends. CDR3 sequence: CASSVTPYYEQYF. The CDR3 nucleotides are TGCGCCAGCAGCGTCACACCGTACTACGAGCAGTACTTC. Using reference TRBV5-1 and TRBJ2-7 for the parts outside the CDR3, the full variable domain is KAGVTQTPRYLIKTRGQQVTLSCSPISGHRSVSWYQQTPGQGLQFLFEYFSETQRNKGNFPGRFSGRQFSNSRSEMNVSTLELGDSALYLCASSVTPYYEQYFGPGTRLTVT.

The CDR3 DNA follows: TGTGCCTGGAGTAGGAGGAACACTGAAGCTTTCTTT. It is translated as CAWSRRNTEAFF. V and J are TRBV30 and TRBJ1-1; no firm D call. The CDR3 length is 12 residues. Germline V gene sequence: CDR1 GTSNPN, CDR2 SVGIG (reference sequence). V gave up 2 bases and J gave up 1 base, with 5 bases separating them.

J is TRBJ1-1 and V is TRBV5-1, with a tentative D call TRBD1 (6 bases). Germline V CDR1 and CDR2: SGHRS, YFSETQ. Trimming removed 2 bases from V and 2 bases from J, with 10 bases in between. This CDR3 spans 14 amino acids. The CDR3 spells CASSLTGSNTEAFF. The CDR3, as DNA: TGCGCCAGCAGCTTAACAGGGTCTAACACTGAAGCTTTCTTT.

The rearrangement uses TRBV5-6 and TRBJ2-2, with 9 bases identical to TRBD1. The germline V gene encodes CDR1 SGHDT and CDR2 YYEEEE. The CDR3 has 15 residues. V was pared by 2 bases and J by 6 bases, with 5 bases of the junction left unmatched. CDR3 loop: CASSFGTGFSGELFF. CDR3 in DNA: TGTGCCAGCAGCTTCGGGACAGGGTTCTCCGGGGAGCTGTTTTTT.

This clone occurred a few times. The chain carries TRBV4-2 and TRBJ2-5, with 11 nucleotides matching TRBD2. With V trimmed by 8 bases and J by 4 bases, 9 bases remained unmatched. In germline, CDR1 is LGHNA, CDR2 YNFKEQ. The CDR3 covers 15 residues. CDR3 sequence reads: CASSVAGGAGETQYF. The CDR3 nucleotides are TGTGCCAGCTCCGTAGCGGGGGGGGCAGGAGAGACCCAGTACTTC.

The chain couples TRBV11-3 to TRBJ2-5, with 7 nucleotides matching TRBD2. Trimming cost V 3 bases and J 2 bases; bases outside gene matches: 15. CDR3 length: 18 amino acids. Germline V CDR1 and CDR2: SGHNT, YENEEA. In DNA, the CDR3 is TGTGCCAGCAGCTTTTCTCTAAGGAGAAGGGGAGGGCAAGAGACCCAGTACTTC. This sequence encodes CASSFSLRRRGGQETQYF. Combining the CDR3 with reference TRBV11-3 and TRBJ2-5 gives the whole variable domain EAGVVQSPRYKIIEKKQPVAFWCNPISGHNTLYWYLQNLGQGPELLIRYENEEAVDDSQLPKDRFSAERLKGVDSTLKIQPAELGDSAVYLCASSFSLRRRGGQETQYFGPGTRLLVL.

Notes on this clone: Compared with germline, one end of the junction differs, possibly owing to a read error. The V call is TRBV27, the J call TRBJ2-7, with a tentative D call TRBD1 (5 bases). In germline, CDR1 is MNHEY, CDR2 SMNVEV (reference sequence). The CDR3 is 13 residues long. The CDR3 spells CASSRSRAYEQCF. For the CDR3, the DNA is TGTGCCAGCAGTAGGAGCAGGGCCTACGAGCAGTGCTTC.

This chain links TRBV6-1 with TRBJ1-6; perhaps TRBD1 as D (5 bases). V dropped 2 bases and J dropped 8 bases, with 16 bases sitting between them. Germline V lookup: CDR1 MNHNS, CDR2 SASEGT. The CDR3 contains 16 residues. In nucleotides, the CDR3 is TGTGCCAGCAGTGAAATTCTATCGGGGGAACATTCACCCCTCCACTTT. It is translated as CASSEILSGEHSPLHF.